A single sample gave rise to the 26 T cell receptor beta chains below, sequenced in a study of blood T cells in healthy people across ages. Primed by a sample-barcoded 5' primer and a J-beta primer mix, a second PCR proceeded for roughly 7 to 11 cycles. TCRdb analysed the 5' RACE reads with MiXCR anew, one entry per CDR3 protein. The sample records 1.5 million to 2 million distinct CDR3 sequences, around 50% being singletons. The material sequenced was blood. Every receptor here comes from a woman aged 40 to 55 in good health.

There are a few counts of this clonotype. The chain employs TRBV24-1 and TRBJ2-6; D gene unclear. Germline CDR1 and CDR2: KGHDR and SFDVKD. Trimming took off 5 bases at V and 0 bases at J, with 4 bases between the two ends. This CDR3 region has 14 residues. CDR3 amino acids: CATSVGSGANVLTF. CDR3 DNA sequence: TGTGCCACCAGTGTGGGCTCTGGGGCCAACGTCCTGACTTTC.

This clonotype came up once. The V call is TRBV27, the J call TRBJ2-1; 9 bases match TRBD1. The V gene end was trimmed by 4 bases and the J gene end by 7 bases; junction bases not matched to a gene: 14. Germline values: CDR1 MNHEY, CDR2 SMNVEV (reference sequence). The CDR3 sequence is 17 residues long. In DNA form, the CDR3 reads TGTGCCAGCAGTTCTACCGCCGGGACAGGGCCACTGAATGAGCAGTTCTTC. Encoded protein: CASSSTAGTGPLNEQFF.

The V and J genes are TRBV20-1 and TRBJ2-3; 8 bases agree with TRBD2. The CDR3 runs 13 residues. Germline V lookup: CDR1 DFQATT, CDR2 SNEGSKA (reference sequence). The DNA for the CDR3 is TGCAGCGGACTGGGACTAGAGGGAGATACGCAGTATTTT. Translating gives CSGLGLEGDTQYF.

This clonotype was observed a single time. CDR3 protein: CASSHSGTGAHEQYF. DNA of the CDR3: TGTGCCAGCAGCCATAGTGGGACAGGGGCCCACGAGCAGTACTTC. V and J are TRBV3-1 and TRBJ2-1; TRBD1 matches 10 bases. The closer fit of TRBJ2-7 to the DNA end suggests the J call may be wrong. The CDR3 contains 15 residues. Germline CDR1 and CDR2: LGHDT and YNNKEL (reference sequence).

This clonotype occurred a few times. V usage is TRBV6-6 and J usage is TRBJ1-2, with unresolved D. CDR1 and CDR2 (germline): MNHNY, SVGAGI (reference sequence). The CDR3 loop spans 14 amino acids. V shed 6 bases and J shed 2 bases, with 13 bases lying between them. CDR3 sequence reads: CASRPLGSNYGYTF. The CDR3 nucleotides are TGTGCCAGCAGGCCCCTGGGGTCAAACTATGGCTACACCTTC.

The chain's CDR3 is CASSPRDRPTEKLFF. DNA of the CDR3: TGTGCCAGCAGTCCCCGGGACAGGCCTACTGAAAAACTGTTTTTT. The gene calls are TRBV27 and TRBJ1-4; 8 bases align to TRBD1. Unmatched junction bases numbered 9, after V lost 5 bases and J lost 7 bases. The CDR3 has 15 residues. Germline V gene data show CDR1 as MNHEY and CDR2 as SMNVEV (reference sequence).

This clonotype showed up just a few times. The chain has TRBV4-3 and TRBJ1-2; 8 bases are shared with TRBD1. V was pared by 0 bases and J by 8 bases, with 8 bases of the junction left unmatched. The CDR3 totals 15 residues. In germline, CDR1 is LGHNA, CDR2 YSLEER. The DNA for the CDR3 is TGCGCCAGCAGCCAAGACGGCACAGGGGGGCGCGGCTACACCTTC. Encoded protein: CASSQDGTGGRGYTF.

V and J are TRBV6-6 and TRBJ2-1, with 7 positions matching TRBD1. The better agreement between TRBJ2-7 and the DNA end casts doubt on the J call. The CDR3 extends over 14 amino acids. Germline CDR1 MNHNY, CDR2 SVGAGI (reference sequence). CDR3 residues: CASSNWDSYNEQYF. In nucleotides, the CDR3 is TGTGCCAGCAGTAACTGGGACAGCTACAATGAGCAGTACTTC.

This clonotype was detected a few times. The chain is built from TRBV6-5 and TRBJ2-1; TRBD1 might be the D (5 bases). V was trimmed by 2 bases and J by 5 bases, leaving 10 bases between them. The CDR3 extends over 14 amino acids. Germline V lookup: CDR1 MNHEY, CDR2 SVGAGI. The CDR3 sequence: CASSYRGRDNEQFF. CDR3 nucleotides: TGTGCCAGCAGTTACAGGGGTAGGGACAATGAGCAGTTCTTC.

With respect to this clonotype: The germline gene is not matched at one end of the junction; a read error may be the cause. The chain combines TRBV28 with TRBJ1-5; 9 bases match TRBD1. The germline V gene has CDR1 MDHEN and CDR2 SYDVKM. CDR3 size: 21 residues. The CDR3 bases are TGTGCCAGCAGTTTAATTAGTATTTGGACAGGGGTTCCTCTTAGCAATCAACCCCAGCATTTT. Translation gives CASSLISIWTGVPLSNQPQHF.

This chain connects TRBV19 to TRBJ2-5, with D perhaps being TRBD1 or TRBD2 (5 bases each). Germline lookup yields CDR1 LNHDA and CDR2 SQIVND (reference sequence). The CDR3 totals 14 residues. V lost 2 bases and J lost 2, with 9 bases in between. CDR3 in DNA: TGTGCCAGTAGTATAAGCTGGGGGCAAGAGACCCAGTACTTC. It specifies CASSISWGQETQYF.

The chain uses TRBV5-1 and TRBJ2-7, with D unresolved. The CDR3 extends over 14 amino acids. Trimming took off 5 bases at V and 1 base at J, with 13 bases between the two ends. CDR1 and CDR2 (germline): SGHRS, YFSETQ. CDR3 sequence (DNA): TGCGCCAGCAGGACCGCTACCACTTCCTACGAGCAGTACTTC. It codes for CASRTATTSYEQYF.

This clonotype occurred a few times. The rearrangement links TRBV4-1 to TRBJ2-1; the match to TRBD2 covers 7 bases. This CDR3 spans 15 amino acids. Germline CDR1 is MGHRA and CDR2 is YSYEKL. The V and J ends lost 0 bases and 9 bases, in that order; junction bases with no gene match: 8. CDR3 bases: TGCGCCAGCAGCCAAGAGACGGCGGGGGAGGCTGAGCAGTTCTTC. This sequence encodes CASSQETAGEAEQFF.

This clonotype was found once. The chain couples TRBV7-2 to TRBJ2-6, with D perhaps TRBD1 (6 bases). Trimming pared 11 bases from V and 4 bases from J, leaving 18 bases between. This CDR3 comprises 15 residues. Germline CDR1 is SGHTA and CDR2 is FQGNSA. The CDR3 protein is CASYRVPLGANVLTF. The CDR3 coding sequence is TGTGCCTCATACAGGGTTCCCTTAGGGGCCAACGTCCTGACTTTC. Full variable domain (rest looked up from reference TRBV7-2 and TRBJ2-6): GAGVSQSPSNKVTEKGKDVELRCDPISGHTALYWYRQSLGQGLEFLIYFQGNSAPDKSGLPSDRFSAERTGGSVSTLTIQRTQQEDSAVYLCASYRVPLGANVLTFGAGSRLTVL.

This rearrangement joins TRBV15 to TRBJ2-3; 9 bases line up with TRBD2. The CDR3 covers 15 residues. V shed 1 base and J 6 bases; nucleotides not matched to a gene: 5. The germline V gene has CDR1 LNHNV and CDR2 YYDKDF (reference sequence). CDR3 protein: CATSRAIAGVDTQYF. The CDR3 DNA follows: TGTGCCACCAGCAGAGCGATAGCGGGGGTGGATACGCAGTATTTT.

The chain carries TRBV20-1 and TRBJ1-5, with TRBD1 identical over 9 bases. In germline, CDR1 is DFQATT, CDR2 SNEGSKA (reference sequence). Unmatched junction bases numbered 8, after V lost 7 bases and J lost 4 bases. The CDR3 is 14 residues long. Here the CDR3 DNA reads TGCAGTGTCGGGGACAGGGTGAGAAATCAGCCCCAGCATTTT. Translated: CSVGDRVRNQPQHF.

The chain is built from TRBV20-1 and TRBJ2-5, with D possibly being TRBD2 (6 bases). There are 14 residues in the CDR3. V lost 3 bases and J lost 1, with 12 bases in between. Germline V gives CDR1 DFQATT, CDR2 SNEGSKA (reference sequence). CDR3: CSARGLGAQETQYF. CDR3 coding DNA: TGCAGTGCTAGGGGACTCGGAGCCCAAGAGACCCAGTACTTC.

The J gene is TRBJ2-4, the V gene TRBV6-2 or TRBV6-3; TRBD1 aligns across 7 bases. The end of the DNA fits TRBJ2-7 better, so the J call may be wrong. CDR1 is MNHEY and CDR2 is SVGEGT in the germline V gene. The CDR3 spans 16 residues. The CDR3 loop reads CASSGRSPTGTYEQYF. The DNA for the CDR3 is TGTGCCAGCAGCGGACGATCACCGACAGGGACCTACGAGCAGTACTTC.

The chain's CDR3 is CASSLGSGQGQPQHF. The CDR3 DNA follows: TGTGCCAGCAGCTTAGGTTCTGGACAGGGTCAGCCCCAGCATTTT. V gene TRBV11-2 combines with J gene TRBJ1-5, with TRBD1 matching 8 bases. The CDR3 consists of 15 residues. From germline, CDR1 is SGHAT and CDR2 FQNNGV. V shed 1 base, J shed 6 bases, and the junction held 5 bases outside the gene matches.

Details on this clonotype: It is unclear where the CDR3 begins or ends on the DNA, so no DNA is shown, and the CDR3 is as TCRdb lists it. This chain uses TRBV20-1 with TRBJ1-5. Termini included, the CDR3 measures 15 amino acids. Germline CDR1 DFQATT, CDR2 SNEGSKA (reference sequence). This CDR3 is CSARWVGMGNQPRHF.

This clonotype was seen only a few times. CDR3 DNA sequence: TGTGCCAGCACCCTGGGACGGCGCGATACGCAGTATTTT. It yields the protein CASTLGRRDTQYF. This sequence joins TRBV12-3 or TRBV12-4 and TRBJ2-3; TRBD1 or TRBD2 may be the D gene (5 bases each). This CDR3 has 13 amino acids. With 7 bases removed from V and 6 bases from J, the gap between germline ends came to 14 bases.

Note on this clonotype: A much larger clone sits a single nucleotide away, making a read error possible. J is TRBJ1-2 and V is TRBV7-2; 7 nucleotides match TRBD1. CDR1 and CDR2 from the germline V gene are SGHTA and FQGNSA. The CDR3 extends over 13 amino acids. The CDR3 protein is CACSQQGNYGYTF. For the CDR3, the DNA is TGTGCCTGCAGCCAACAGGGGAACTATGGCTACACCTTC.

This clonotype turned up a few times. V gene TRBV5-1 combines with J gene TRBJ2-1; D remains unclear. V dropped 3 bases and J dropped 5 bases, with 9 bases sitting between them. Looked up from germline, CDR1 is SGHRS and CDR2 is YFSETQ. CDR3 length: 13 amino acids. CDR3 sequence reads: CASSSGPDNEQFF. The CDR3 DNA reads as TGCGCCAGCAGCTCAGGCCCCGACAATGAGCAGTTCTTC.

The chain has TRBV12-3 or TRBV12-4 and TRBJ2-5; D ambiguous. The CDR3 is 11 amino acids. V was pared by 8 bases and J by 5 bases, with 9 bases between. The CDR3 DNA is TGTGCCAGCCTCAAATGGGAGACCCAGTACTTC. Its protein product is CASLKWETQYF.

This clonotype was counted between two and nine times. V and J are TRBV20-1 and TRBJ2-5; 10 bases line up with TRBD2. This CDR3 contains 16 residues. With V trimmed by 3 bases and J by 2 bases, 9 bases remained unmatched. CDR1 is DFQATT and CDR2 is SNEGSKA in the germline V gene (reference sequence). The CDR3 DNA reads TGCAGTGCTAGGAGTTTAAGGACTAGCGGACAAGAGACCCAGTACTTC. Protein sequence: CSARSLRTSGQETQYF.

The chain is built from TRBV4-1 and TRBJ2-5; tentatively, D is TRBD2 (6 bases). The V gene's germline CDR1 is MGHRA and CDR2 YSYEKL. This CDR3 is built from 19 residues. Trimming took off 4 bases at V and 4 bases at J, with 28 bases between the two ends. CDR3 loop: CASSPFGPTASGPPETQYF. The CDR3 DNA sequence: TGCGCCAGCAGCCCCTTTGGTCCGACAGCGAGCGGGCCTCCAGAGACCCAGTACTTC.